This TCR beta chain was sequenced during a study of shared clonotypes between healthy human individuals. Study-wide points: Naive subsets generally exceeded memory subsets in estimated richness.

In regard to this clone: Its specificity is not known. The junction departs from the called germline gene at one end, perhaps through a read error.

Deep was the level at which the assay was run. TCRdb's table, derived via immunoSEQ multiplex PCR, lists solely in-frame clones and lacks some. The sample yields about 1.9 million clones, 93% seen once. Germline CDR1 and CDR2: SQVTM and ANQGSEA. This CDR3 spans 16 amino acids. CD8 cells regarded as naive lacked CD45RO, were positively chosen for CCR7, and omitted terminally differentiated effector memory CD45RA+ cells. Among the donors, all were Caucasian adults who lived in Nashville, Tennessee. Sequenced: naive CD8+ T cells from PBMCs. The sequence was obtained from a man younger than 30 in good health. Some clones in this sample may be carry-over from other donors' samples. J is TRBJ1-1 and V is TRBV29-1; 8 bases match TRBD1. This CDR3 is CSVEGQGPGVGTEAFF. The DNA of the CDR3 is TGCAGCGTCGAAGGACAGGGACCGGGAGTGGGCACTGAAGCTTTCTTT.